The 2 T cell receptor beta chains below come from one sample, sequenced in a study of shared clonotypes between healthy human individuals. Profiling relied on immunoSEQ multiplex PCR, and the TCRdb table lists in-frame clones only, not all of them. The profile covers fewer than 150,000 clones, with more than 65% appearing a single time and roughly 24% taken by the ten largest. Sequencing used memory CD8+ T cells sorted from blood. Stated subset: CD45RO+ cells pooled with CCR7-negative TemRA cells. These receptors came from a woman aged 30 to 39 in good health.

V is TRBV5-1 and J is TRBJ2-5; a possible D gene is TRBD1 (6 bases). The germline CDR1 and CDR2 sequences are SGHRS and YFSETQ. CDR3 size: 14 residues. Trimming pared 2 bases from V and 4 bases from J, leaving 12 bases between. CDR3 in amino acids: CASSLGQSVETQYF. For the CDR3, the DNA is TGCGCCAGCAGCTTAGGACAGTCCGTAGAGACCCAGTACTTC.

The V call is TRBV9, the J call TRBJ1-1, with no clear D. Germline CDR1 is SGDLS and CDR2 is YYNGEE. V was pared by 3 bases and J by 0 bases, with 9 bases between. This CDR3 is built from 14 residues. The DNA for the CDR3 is TGTGCCAGCAGCGCCGACGGCATGAACACTGAAGCTTTCTTT. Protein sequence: CASSADGMNTEAFF. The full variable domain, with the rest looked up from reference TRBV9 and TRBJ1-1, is DSGVTQTPKHLITATGQRVTLRCSPRSGDLSVYWYQQSLDQGLQFLIQYYNGEERAKGNILERFSAQQFPDLHSELNLSSLELGDSALYFCASSADGMNTEAFFGQGTRLTVV.